The 18 T cell receptor beta chains below all came from one sample that was sequenced in a study of shared clonotypes between healthy human individuals. The table came from immunoSEQ multiplex PCR; TCRdb's copy has only in-frame clones and leaves some out. The data show some 2,400,000 clones, under 97% seen once. Sequenced: naive CD4+ T cells sorted from blood. Subset given: CD45RA+ positively selected. These receptors came from a man younger than 35 in good health.

This clone was counted a single time. The CDR3: CASSQDSSGANVLTF. DNA for the CDR3: TGTGCCAGCAGCCAGGACAGTTCGGGGGCCAACGTCCTGACTTTC. The chain joins TRBV5-4 to TRBJ2-6; tentatively, D is TRBD1 (6 bases). Trimming took 4 bases from V and 4 from J, leaving 12 bases between them. The CDR3 sequence is 15 residues long. Germline V gene sequence: CDR1 SGHNT, CDR2 YYREEE (reference sequence).

The J gene is TRBJ1-6, the V gene TRBV29-1; D is unclear. Germline V CDR1 and CDR2: SQVTM, ANQGSEA. The ends were cut back, 6 bases at V and 8 bases at J, with 17 bases in the middle. This CDR3 comprises 14 residues. CDR3 amino acids: CSVATGLGDSPLHF. The CDR3 region has the DNA TGCAGCGTGGCCACTGGACTCGGGGATTCACCCCTCCACTTT.

V is TRBV29-1 and J is TRBJ1-3; 8 positions agree with TRBD1. Germline-derived CDR1 and CDR2 are SQVTM and ANQGSEA. Trimming took 6 bases from V and 5 from J; bases not matched to a gene: 12. This CDR3 has 15 amino acids. DNA for the CDR3: TGCAGCGTGGGGACAGGTTTTACCGAGCGAAACACCATATATTTT. Translation: CSVGTGFTERNTIYF.

The V and J genes are TRBV19 and TRBJ1-6; the D gene is possibly TRBD1 (5 bases). The CDR3 is 15 amino acids. Between the trimmed V and J ends, which lost 6 bases and 7 bases, there was a span of 16 bases. Germline V gene sequence: CDR1 LNHDA, CDR2 SQIVND (reference sequence). Here the CDR3 reads CASSGGDGLNSPLHF. The CDR3 DNA is TGTGCCAGTAGCGGGGGGGACGGACTAAATTCACCCCTCCACTTT.

The CDR3 nucleotides read TGTGCCAGCAGCAGTGGAGGGACTAGCGCCTACAATGAGCAGTTCTTC. Translating it yields CASSSGGTSAYNEQFF. The genes are TRBV5-4 and TRBJ2-1; TRBD2 aligns across 10 bases. Trimming at V came to 4 bases and at J to 2 bases, leaving 6 bases not matched to a gene. CDR1 and CDR2 (germline): SGHNT, YYREEE (reference sequence). The CDR3 is made up of 16 amino acids.

The CDR3: CASRTGKGGEYF. The CDR3, as DNA: TGTGCCAGCAGGACCGGGAAGGGCGGGGAGTACTTC. The chain couples TRBV6-5 to TRBJ2-7; the D gene is possibly TRBD2 (6 bases). V was pared by 6 bases and J by 11 bases, with 17 bases between. This CDR3 comprises 12 residues. Germline V CDR1 and CDR2: MNHEY, SVGAGI.

This chain links TRBV6-5 with TRBJ2-7; D is unresolved. Germline CDR1 is MNHEY and CDR2 is SVGAGI. V lost 6 bases, J lost 1 base, and 16 bases lay in between. The CDR3 totals 15 residues. The CDR3 here is CASRGPRWGSYEQYF. As DNA, the CDR3 is TGTGCCAGCAGAGGCCCCCGGTGGGGATCCTACGAGCAGTACTTC.

About this clone: The identical CDR3 is also encoded by other nucleotide sequences in the sample. The chain links TRBV29-1 to TRBJ2-5; possible D gene TRBD1, 7 bases. The CDR3 has 12 residues. Trimming took off 5 bases at V and 5 bases at J, with 12 bases between the two ends. Germline CDR1 reads SQVTM; CDR2 reads ANQGSEA. The CDR3 DNA reads as TGCAGCGTTCGGGACAGCGGGGAGACCCAGTACTTC. Its protein is CSVRDSGETQYF. Based on the CDR3 plus reference TRBV29-1 and TRBJ2-5, the full variable domain is SAVISQKPSRDICQRGTSLTIQCQVDSQVTMMFWYRQQPGQSLTLIATANQGSEATYESGFVIDKFPISRPNLTFSTLTVSNMSPEDSSIYLCSVRDSGETQYFGPGTRLLVL.

This chain connects TRBV6-6 to TRBJ2-6; D ambiguous. V lost 6 bases to trimming and J lost 0 bases, with 12 bases between them. Germline lookup yields CDR1 MNHNY and CDR2 SVGAGI (reference sequence). The CDR3 runs 16 residues. In nucleotides, the CDR3 is TGTGCCAGCAGATGGTCCTTTGACTCTGGGGCCAACGTCCTGACTTTC. Amino acids: CASRWSFDSGANVLTF.

This chain links TRBV2 with TRBJ1-6; the D gene is possibly TRBD1 (6 bases). CDR1 is SNHLY, CDR2 FYNNEI, per germline. V lost 4 bases and J 10 bases, leaving 20 bases between the germline ends. The CDR3 spans 16 residues. CDR3 sequence: CASSGTGGASRSPLHF. The CDR3, as DNA: TGTGCCAGCAGTGGAACGGGGGGCGCGTCTCGGTCACCCCTCCACTTT.

The chain has TRBV10-1 and TRBJ2-3, with 10 bases identical to TRBD2. Germline CDR1 and CDR2: WNHNN and SYGVQD (reference sequence). There are 22 residues in the CDR3. V lost 3 bases to trimming and J lost 2 bases; unmatched junction nucleotides: 23. The CDR3 DNA is TGCGCCAGCAGTGAACCAGCCCCTGGGACTAGCGAGACTCCGGGTTCCACAGATACGCAGTATTTT. Protein: CASSEPAPGTSETPGSTDTQYF.

The V call is TRBV29-1, the J call TRBJ1-2; D is ambiguous. Trimming shortened V by 7 bases and J by 0 bases, and 21 bases separated the two germline ends. Germline lookup yields CDR1 SQVTM and CDR2 ANQGSEA. The CDR3 runs to 16 residues. This CDR3 is CSGPRFVSQANYGYTF. CDR3 nucleotide sequence: TGCAGCGGGCCCCGGTTTGTCAGCCAAGCTAACTATGGCTACACCTTC.

This clone came up once. The chain couples TRBV25-1 to TRBJ2-2, with 8 bases identical to TRBD2. CDR3 length: 14 amino acids. The V segment lost 2 bases and the J segment 4 bases; nucleotides outside the gene matches: 0. Germline V gives CDR1 MGHDK, CDR2 SYGVNS. The chain's CDR3 is CASSEGLATGELFF. CDR3 nucleotides: TGTGCCAGCAGTGAAGGACTAGCCACCGGGGAGCTGTTTTTT.

The gene calls are TRBV12-5 and TRBJ1-5; 12 bases fit TRBD1. J gave up 4 bases and V 5 bases, and 9 bases lay outside the gene matches. Germline values: CDR1 LGHNT, CDR2 FRNRAP. The CDR3 is 17 amino acids. This CDR3 reads CASGLTPGQGANQPQHF. In DNA, the CDR3 is TGTGCTAGTGGTCTAACTCCGGGACAGGGGGCGAATCAGCCCCAGCATTTT.

The V and J genes are TRBV6-1 and TRBJ2-1; 11 bases are a match to TRBD2. This CDR3 comprises 15 residues. With V trimmed by 7 bases and J by 9 bases, 11 bases remained unmatched. Germline lookup yields CDR1 MNHNS and CDR2 SASEGT. DNA of the CDR3: TGTGCCAGCACCTCCTTTAGCGGGGGGGCAGGTGAGCAGTTCTTC. It is translated as CASTSFSGGAGEQFF.

Turning to this clone: Distinct nucleotide sequences in the sample also encode this CDR3. V is TRBV18 and J is TRBJ2-7; tentative D call: TRBD2 (7 bases). From germline, CDR1 is KGHSH and CDR2 LQKENI. V dropped 2 bases and J dropped 1 base, with 12 bases sitting between them. The CDR3 loop spans 15 amino acids. CDR3: CASSPGRGPSYEQYF. In nucleotides, the CDR3 is TGTGCCAGCTCACCAGGGCGGGGGCCTTCCTACGAGCAGTACTTC.

V usage is TRBV25-1 and J usage is TRBJ2-3; possible D gene TRBD2, 6 bases. CDR1 is MGHDK, CDR2 SYGVNS, per germline. This CDR3 is 15 amino acids long. The ends were cut back, 8 bases at V and 1 base at J, with 16 bases in the middle. The CDR3 coding sequence is TGTGCCAGCGCCTCGGCCGGCGGGGGCACAGATACGCAGTATTTT. Translating gives CASASAGGGTDTQYF.

V usage is TRBV6-4 and J usage is TRBJ2-1, with a tentative D call TRBD2 (7 bases). The length of the CDR3 is 15 residues. Germline loops: CDR1 MRHNA, CDR2 SNTAGT. V was cut by 4 bases and J by 4 bases, with 14 bases left in between. The CDR3 loop reads CASSAGGQTYNEQFF. Written as DNA, the CDR3 is TGTGCCAGCAGTGCGGGGGGACAAACTTACAATGAGCAGTTCTTC.